The subject of this entry is one T cell receptor beta chain. It was within 2 weeks before study entry that exposed participants met a COVID-19 case. Germline-derived CDR1 and CDR2 are LNHNV and YYDKDF (reference sequence). J was trimmed by 0 bases and V by 3 bases; bases with no gene match: 4. This CDR3 contains 15 residues. This entry is derived from a study of blood T cell repertoires in COVID-19. Study processing details: Scientists estimated how many nucleated cells there were by amplifying reference gene primers. Measured with immunoSEQ multiplex PCR; TCRdb has only the in-frame clones, and not every one. D and trimming were read from the DNA, whereas the V and J calls and clone size are those reported in that table. The table shows 300,000 to 350,000 clones, with about 88% occurring only once.

The clonotype comes from a woman aged 30 to 39 who had been exposed to COVID-19. The chain combines TRBV15 with TRBJ1-1; 7 bases match TRBD1. The sample comprised PBMCs or T cells enriched from blood (not recorded which). CDR3 sequence: CATSRGGQMNTEAFF. CDR3 DNA: TGTGCCACCAGCAGGGGGGGACAGATGAACACTGAAGCTTTCTTT. Using reference TRBV15 and TRBJ1-1 for the parts outside the CDR3, the full variable domain is DAMVIQNPRYQVTQFGKPVTLSCSQTLNHNVMYWYQQKSSQAPKLLFHYYDKDFNNEADTPDNFQSRRPNTSFCFLDIRSPGLGDTAMYLCATSRGGQMNTEAFFGQGTRLTVV.